Below, one T cell receptor (beta chain) is given with its context. The target of this receptor is not known. No base qualities exist here, and no much larger clone lies one base off it. The data stem from a study of blood T cell repertoires in COVID-19 (dated by TCRdb to 2018 to 2020). About the investigation overall: Samples covering the acute and convalescent phases of COVID-19 were provided by collaborators in the United States, Italy and Spain. The prospective study material was composed of cDNA or gDNA derived from T cells, B-cell-depleted T cells, or PBMCs. The dataset comprised deeply sampled blood TCRbeta repertoires from subjects exposed to, actively infected with, or recovered from COVID-19. A freely available public database, intended as a resource for researchers studying the immune response to SARS-CoV-2, is where the repertoires were released. Samples were obtained from the ongoing ImmuneRACE study (first 160 participants) and from 1,000 to 1,500 subjects provided by 6 global collaborators. Sample metadata almost always included a de-identified subject ID, COVID-19 status, age in years and sex. Where available, HLA class I and class II types were taken from metadata supplied by the sample provider and were not determined by assay-based typing.

Points the paper makes about the study in general: The amount of clinical and demographic metadata varied by source and participant and was provided uncurated.

TCRbeta CDR3 regions were amplified from genomic DNA using the immunoSEQ Assay, a bias-controlled multiplex PCR. The authors processed their data as follows. The number of nucleated cells in each sample was estimated by amplification of reference gene primers within the assay. To quantify the absolute abundance of each unique TCRbeta CDR3 rearrangement, sequence reads were collapsed and filtered. For each sample, productive Simpson clonality was calculated as the square root of Simpson's diversity index over productive rearrangements. TCRdb holds this immuneACCESS table with in-frame rearrangements only. Some clones are missing; in checked studies, unresolved V genes explain under half, and the rest has no known cause. V and J calls plus clone size are reproduced from that table; the DNA served to infer D and trimming. In this sample the table shows about 190,000 clones, approximately 90% of which occur a single time. The top ten constitute 5% to 6.5% of the sample.

Whole blood was collected in K2EDTA tubes by collaborating institutions according to the institutions' own protocols. For TCRbeta analysis, collaborators shipped samples as frozen whole blood, isolated PBMCs, or DNA extracted from either of those sample types. The sequenced material came from peripheral blood. This receptor was identified in a man aged 35 to 55 with active or convalescent COVID-19.

The DNA is TGTGCCAGCAGCTACCGGGACAGCAGTTTTTCACCCCTCCACTTT. Its protein product is CASSYRDSSFSPLHF. The sequence joins TRBV5-6 to TRBJ1-6; TRBD1 matches 7 bases in the middle. The germline V gene supplies CDR1 SGHDT and CDR2 YYEEEE. Including cysteine and phenylalanine, the CDR3 has 15 amino acids. Only the CDR3 part of the read is kept: 45 bases, read in frame from the first base. At the junction V is shortened by 3 bases and J by 9 bases; bases outside the gene matches: 9.